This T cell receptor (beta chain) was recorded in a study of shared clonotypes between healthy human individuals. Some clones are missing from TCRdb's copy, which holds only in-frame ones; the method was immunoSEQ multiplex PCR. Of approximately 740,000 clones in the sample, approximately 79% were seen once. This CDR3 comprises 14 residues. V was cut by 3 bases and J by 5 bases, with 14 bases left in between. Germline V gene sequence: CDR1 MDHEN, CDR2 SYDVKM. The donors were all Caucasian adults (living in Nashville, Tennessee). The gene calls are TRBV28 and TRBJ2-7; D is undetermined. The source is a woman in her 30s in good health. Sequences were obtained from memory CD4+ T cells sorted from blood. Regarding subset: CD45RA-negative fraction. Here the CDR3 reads CASSFSQGINEQYF. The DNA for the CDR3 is TGTGCCAGCAGTTTCTCTCAAGGAATCAACGAGCAGTACTTC. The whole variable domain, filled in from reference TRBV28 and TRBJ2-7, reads DVKVTQSSRYLVKRTGEKVFLECVQDMDHENMFWYRQDPGLGLRLIYFSYDVKMKEKGDIPEGYSVSREKKERFSLILESASTNQTSMYLCASSFSQGINEQYFGPGTRLTVT.